The following is a T cell receptor (beta chain) sequence with its context. No antigen is known for it. The data belong to a study of T cells in localized non-small cell lung cancer. General study results and limits: Uninvolved adjacent lung, not tumor, had the highest T cell clonality.

This CDR3 contains 18 residues. CDR1 MGHRA and CDR2 YSYEKL come from the germline V gene. Losses at the gene ends were 1 base for V and 4 bases for J; bases not matched to a gene: 7. Method: immunoSEQ multiplex PCR; TCRdb's copy keeps in-frame clones and lacks some. The sample lists 65,000 or so clones, approximately 80% seen once, with roughly 4.5% in the top ten. Source: PBMCs, taken before any cancer treatment. The chain has TRBV4-1 and TRBJ2-1; TRBD2 matches at 13 bases. This receptor was obtained from a man aged 40-75 years with stage II lung adenocarcinoma. CDR3 in DNA: TGCGCCAGCAGCCAAGTAGCTATGACTAGCGGGAGGTACAATGAGCAGTTCTTC. It encodes CASSQVAMTSGRYNEQFF.